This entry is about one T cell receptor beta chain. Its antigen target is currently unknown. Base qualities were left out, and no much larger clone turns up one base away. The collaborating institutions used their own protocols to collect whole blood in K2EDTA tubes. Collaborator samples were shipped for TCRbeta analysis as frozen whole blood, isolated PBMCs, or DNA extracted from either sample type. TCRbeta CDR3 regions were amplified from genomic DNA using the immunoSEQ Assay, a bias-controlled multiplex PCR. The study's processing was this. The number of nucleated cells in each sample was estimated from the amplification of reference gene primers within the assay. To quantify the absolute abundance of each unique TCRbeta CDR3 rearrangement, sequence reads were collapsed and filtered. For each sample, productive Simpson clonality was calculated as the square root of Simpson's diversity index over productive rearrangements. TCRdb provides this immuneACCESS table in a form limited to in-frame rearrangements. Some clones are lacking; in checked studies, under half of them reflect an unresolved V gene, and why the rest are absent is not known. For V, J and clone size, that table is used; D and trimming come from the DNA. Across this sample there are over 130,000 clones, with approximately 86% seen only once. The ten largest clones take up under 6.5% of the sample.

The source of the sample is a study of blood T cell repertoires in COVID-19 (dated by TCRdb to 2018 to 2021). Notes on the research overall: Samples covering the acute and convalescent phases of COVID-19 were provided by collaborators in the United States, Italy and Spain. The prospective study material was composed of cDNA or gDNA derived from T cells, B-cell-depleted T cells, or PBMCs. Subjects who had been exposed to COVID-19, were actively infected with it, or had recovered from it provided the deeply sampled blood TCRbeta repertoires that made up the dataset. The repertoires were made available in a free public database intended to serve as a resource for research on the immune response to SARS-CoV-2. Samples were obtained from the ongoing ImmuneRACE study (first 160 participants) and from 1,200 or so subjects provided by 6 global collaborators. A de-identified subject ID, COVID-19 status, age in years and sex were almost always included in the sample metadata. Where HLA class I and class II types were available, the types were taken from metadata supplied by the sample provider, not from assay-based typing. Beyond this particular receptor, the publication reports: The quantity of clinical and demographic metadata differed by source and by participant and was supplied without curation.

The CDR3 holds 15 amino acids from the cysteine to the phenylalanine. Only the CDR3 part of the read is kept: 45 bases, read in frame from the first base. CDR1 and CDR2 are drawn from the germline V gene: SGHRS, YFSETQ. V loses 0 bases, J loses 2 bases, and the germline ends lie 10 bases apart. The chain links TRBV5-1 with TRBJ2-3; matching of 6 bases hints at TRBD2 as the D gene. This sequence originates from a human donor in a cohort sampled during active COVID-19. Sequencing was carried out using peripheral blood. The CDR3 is CASSLGSGLTDTQYF. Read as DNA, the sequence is TGCGCCAGCAGCTTGGGTAGCGGTCTCACAGATACGCAGTATTTT.